Reported below is one T cell receptor (beta chain). This clone's antigen is unknown. Base-call qualities are not available, and no considerably larger clone is one nucleotide away. TCR CDR3 regions were amplified from genomic DNA by multiplex PCR using the deep immunoSEQ assay. Extracted genomic DNA from each cell subset was spread evenly across all wells of several immunoSEQ 96-well plates, with each plate serving as a replicate. For sorted subsets, 200 ng of genomic DNA, equivalent to tens of thousands of T cell genomes, went into each replicate PCR. Purified libraries were quantified with a Qubit 3.0 fluorometer, sized on a Bioanalyzer 2100, and re-quantified with the KAPA Library Quantification kit. Every immunoSEQ 96-well plate was sequenced on a separate single-read 150-cycle Illumina NextSeq 550 flow cell. The source study handled its data this way. Because the immunoSEQ output included only junctional sequences and no quality scores, the filtering could not be the same as the filtering used for full-length reads. Sequences were annotated with PyIR, a Python wrapper for IgBLAST v1.9, using IMGT germline references to assign V/J genes and CDR3. Any read was removed if the V/J assignment was weak (E-value above 1e-6), the CDR3 was missing, or the read contained stop codons, out-of-frame junctions, or ambiguous translated residues. A V3J clonotype was defined by an identical inferred V gene, J gene, and CDR3 amino acid sequence. Percentage overlap between repertoires was computed as shared unique clonotypes divided by the size of the smaller repertoire. Richness of each repertoire was evaluated using RTK rarefaction, the Chao1 estimator, and Recon v2.1 estimates of unobserved clonotypes. OLGA was used to compute generation probabilities for all TCRbeta clonotypes that the gDNA method yielded from a few donors. In its TCRdb copy, this immuneACCESS table keeps in-frame sequences only and misses some clones. Where compared with another copy, unresolved V genes explain less than half of these, and the others have no known cause. The D gene and trimming were derived from the DNA, and the V and J assignments and clone size from that table. The sample table contains around 2.1 million clones; only one count was recorded for about 93% of them. Under 2% of the sample goes to the ten largest clones.

This sample is drawn from a study of shared clonotypes between healthy human individuals (TCRdb year 2020). Broadly, across the study: A couple of women and three men aged 18 to 49 years were included in the cohort. Each donor's leukapheresis produced roughly between roughly 0.9 and 9 billion PBMCs. Per donor, three plates each were used for CD4 naive and CD4 memory, two for CD8 naive, and one for CD8 memory. The study deeply sequenced blood TCR repertoires of several healthy adults to estimate repertoire size and the extent of clonotype sharing between individuals. To increase sequencing depth and limit assay-specific biases, different laboratories used diverse techniques to prepare libraries and sequence TCR repertoires.

Points the paper makes about the study in general: Based on pairwise subsampling, the degree of clonotype sharing among donors was expected to be affected by sequencing depth. Estimated clonotype richness was generally larger for naive than for memory subsets. Sharing across a few donors was observed for approximately 5% of naive CD4, 3% to 4% of naive CD8, around 2.5% of memory CD4, and less than 0.45% of memory CD8 clonotypes. Even with the large sequencing depth, rarefaction of the sorted-subset datasets indicated that sequencing was incomplete. The small number of donors limited the genetic and exposure-history diversity represented. Only blood was sampled, and tissue TCR repertoires likely differ from those in blood. Compared with non-shared clonotypes, the clonotypes found in all four sorted-subset donors had higher generation probabilities.

For the CD8 naive samples, CD45RO-negative cells were positively selected for CCR7, yielding a CD45RA+CCR7+ population from which TemRA cells were excluded. Healthy HIV-negative adults with no recently reported acute infections or vaccinations were included as donors. Only Caucasian adults living in Nashville, Tennessee, USA were represented among the donors. Blood was collected by leukapheresis, and PBMCs were isolated by Ficoll-Histopaque density gradient centrifugation and then cryopreserved in liquid nitrogen vapor phase. Analytical flow cytometry was used to check the purity and quantity of each magnetically sorted T cell population. From each sorted fraction, genomic DNA was isolated and quantified by UV absorbance on a Nanodrop 2000c. V is shortened by 2 bases, J by 3 bases, and the region joining them spans 8 bases. As encoded in the germline V gene, CDR1 is SGHRS while CDR2 is YFSETQ. CDR3 length: 13 amino acids, cysteine to phenylalanine. Just the 39-base CDR3 DNA is kept, in frame starting at base 1.

This chain is built from TRBV5-1 and TRBJ1-2; the D gene remains uncertain. This clonotype was sampled from a man between 18 and 35 years old in good health. Some clones in this sample may be carry-over from other donors' samples. Sequencing used naive CD8+ T cells from PBMCs. Explained via the paper, the cell subset or site label denotes: CD45RA+CCR7+. The bases are TGCGCCAGCAGCTTCAATACCTACTATGGCTACACCTTC. Its protein reads: CASSFNTYYGYTF.